This entry is about one T cell receptor beta chain. Its antigen has not been determined. The record has no base qualities; no much larger clone is one base away. This specimen comes from a study of blood T cell repertoires in COVID-19 (dated by TCRdb to the early 2020s). Looking at the study overall: Samples from collaborators originated in the United States, Italy and Spain and spanned both the acute and convalescent phases of COVID-19. The sample metadata nearly always contained a de-identified subject ID, COVID-19 status, age in years and sex. Where available, HLA class I and class II types were taken from metadata supplied by the sample provider and were not determined by assay-based typing. The material from the prospective study consisted of cDNA or gDNA derived from T cells, B-cell-depleted T cells, or PBMCs. Samples were obtained from the ongoing ImmuneRACE study (first 160 participants) and from over a thousand subjects provided by 6 global collaborators. A freely available public database, intended as a resource for researchers studying the immune response to SARS-CoV-2, is where the repertoires were released. Subjects who had been exposed to COVID-19, were actively infected with it, or had recovered from it provided the deeply sampled blood TCRbeta repertoires that made up the dataset.

Compared with germline, V lacks 4 bases and J lacks 9 bases; bases without a gene match: 5. The CDR3 sequence holds 13 residues, the cysteine and phenylalanine included. Only CDR3 DNA is held: 39 bases, read in frame from base 1. The germline V gene encodes CDR1 SGHRS and CDR2 YFSETQ. Findings and caveats that apply to the study as a whole: The amount of clinical and demographic metadata varied by source and participant and was provided uncurated.

Whole blood was collected in K2EDTA tubes by collaborating institutions according to the institutions' own protocols. For TCRbeta analysis, collaborators shipped samples as frozen whole blood, isolated PBMCs, or DNA extracted from either of those sample types. TCRbeta CDR3 regions were amplified from genomic DNA using the immunoSEQ Assay, a bias-controlled multiplex PCR. The study's processing was this. The number of nucleated cells in each sample was estimated by amplification of reference gene primers within the assay. To quantify the absolute abundance of each unique TCRbeta CDR3 rearrangement, sequence reads were collapsed and filtered. For each sample, productive Simpson clonality was calculated as the square root of Simpson's diversity index over productive rearrangements. This immuneACCESS table, as held by TCRdb, lists in-frame sequences with V and J called but not all clones. Of the missing ones, under half trace to an unresolved V gene in checked studies; the others have no known cause. The V and J calls and the clone size are those of that table, but D and trimming were determined from the DNA. This sample is represented by approximately 150,000 clones; approximately 90% of them were singletons. The top ten hold less than 2.5% of the sample.

The clonotype was recovered from a man between 65 and 85 years old with active COVID-19. The source material was peripheral blood. The sequence links TRBV5-1 to TRBJ2-5; TRBD1 matches 11 bases in the middle. The CDR3 protein sequence reads: CASSPGQGEAQYF. The base sequence is TGCGCCAGCAGCCCGGGACAGGGGGAGGCCCAGTACTTC. Beyond the CDR3, the reference TRBV5-1 and TRBJ2-5 genes provide the residues; the full variable domain reads: KAGVTQTPRYLIKTRGQQVTLSCSPISGHRSVSWYQQTPGQGLQFLFEYFSETQRNKGNFPGRFSGRQFSNSRSEMNVSTLELGDSALYLCASSPGQGEAQYFGPGTRLLVL.